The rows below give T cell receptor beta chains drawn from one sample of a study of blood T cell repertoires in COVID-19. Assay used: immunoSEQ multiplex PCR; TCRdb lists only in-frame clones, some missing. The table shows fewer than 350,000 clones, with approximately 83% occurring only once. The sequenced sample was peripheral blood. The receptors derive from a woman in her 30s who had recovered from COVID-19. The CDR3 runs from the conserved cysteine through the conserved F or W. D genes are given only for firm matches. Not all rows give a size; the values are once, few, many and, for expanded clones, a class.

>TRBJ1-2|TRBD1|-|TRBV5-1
CASSPTGAHGWGYTF
TGCGCCAGCAGCCCCACAGGGGCCCACGGCTGGGGCTACACCTTC
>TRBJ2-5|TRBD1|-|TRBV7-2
CASSLDRVWAKETQYF
TGTGCCAGCAGCTTGGACAGGGTCTGGGCCAAAGAGACCCAGTACTTC
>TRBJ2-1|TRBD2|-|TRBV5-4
CASSYRLAGDNEQFF
TGTGCCAGCAGCTACAGACTAGCGGGAGACAATGAGCAGTTCTTC
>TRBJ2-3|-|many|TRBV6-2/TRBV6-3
CASSYRTVARTDTQYF
TGTGCCAGCAGTTACAGGACAGTGGCCCGCACAGATACGCAGTATTTT
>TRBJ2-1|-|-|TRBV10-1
CASSSTASSYNEQFF
TGCGCCAGCAGTTCGACAGCCAGCTCCTACAATGAGCAGTTCTTC
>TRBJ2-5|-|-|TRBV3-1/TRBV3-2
CASSPTSQGTQYF
TGTGCCAGCAGCCCTACTAGCCAGGGGACCCAGTACTTC
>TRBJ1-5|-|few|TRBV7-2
CASSLAGRHQPQHF
TGTGCCAGCAGCTTAGCAGGGAGGCATCAGCCCCAGCATTTT
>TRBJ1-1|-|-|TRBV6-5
CATTGPNTEAFF
TGTGCCACCACAGGGCCGAACACTGAAGCTTTCTTT
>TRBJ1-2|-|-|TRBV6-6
CASRDSTVHGYTF
TGTGCCAGCAGAGACTCCACGGTACATGGCTACACCTTC
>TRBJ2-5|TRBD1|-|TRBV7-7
CASSLAGTGKETQYF
TGTGCTAGCAGCTTAGCCGGGACAGGAAAAGAGACCCAGTACTTC
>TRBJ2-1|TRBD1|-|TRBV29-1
CSVEPGTVSYNEQFF
TGCAGCGTCGAACCCGGGACAGTTTCCTACAATGAGCAGTTCTTC
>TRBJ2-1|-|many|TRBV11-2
CASSSDSPREQFF
TGTGCCAGCAGCTCCGACTCGCCTCGTGAGCAGTTCTTC
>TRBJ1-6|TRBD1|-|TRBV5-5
CASSLFDRDSSPLHF
TGTGCCAGCAGCTTGTTTGACAGGGATAGTTCACCCCTCCACTTT
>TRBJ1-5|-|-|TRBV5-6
CASSSGGGLSNQPQHF
TGTGCCAGCAGCTCCGGGGGGGGCTTAAGCAATCAGCCCCAGCATTTT
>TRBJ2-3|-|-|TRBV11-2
CASSSRREATDTQYF
TGTGCCAGCAGCTCTCGCAGGGAGGCCACAGATACGCAGTATTTT